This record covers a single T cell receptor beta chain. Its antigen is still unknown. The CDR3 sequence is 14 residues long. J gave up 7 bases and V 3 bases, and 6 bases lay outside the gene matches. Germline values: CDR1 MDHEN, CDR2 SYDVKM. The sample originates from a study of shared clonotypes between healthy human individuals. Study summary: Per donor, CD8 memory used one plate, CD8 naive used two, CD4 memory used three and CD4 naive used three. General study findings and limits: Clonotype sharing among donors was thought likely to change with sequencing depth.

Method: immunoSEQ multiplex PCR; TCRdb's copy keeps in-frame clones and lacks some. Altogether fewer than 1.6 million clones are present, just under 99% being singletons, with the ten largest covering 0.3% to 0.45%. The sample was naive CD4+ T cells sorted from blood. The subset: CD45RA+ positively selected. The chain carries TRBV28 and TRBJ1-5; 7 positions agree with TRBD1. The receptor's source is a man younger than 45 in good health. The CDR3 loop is CASSLTGLRQPQHF. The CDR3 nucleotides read TGTGCCAGCAGTTTGACAGGGCTGAGGCAGCCCCAGCATTTT.